One T cell receptor beta chain is described in this entry. Its antigen is currently unknown. This sample was included in a study of cytomegalovirus exposure and HLA in healthy donors. Study-level points and caveats: Earlier analysis looked at TCR beta V segments, and most were productive about 90% or about 30% of the time.

Germline assignment: CDR1 SGHRS and CDR2 YFSETQ. The CDR3 is 14 residues long. V lost 4 bases and J 2 bases, leaving 10 bases between the germline ends. A multiplex PCR was run with 60 Vbeta primers and 13 Jbeta primers. Sequenced by immunoSEQ multiplex PCR; TCRdb stores in-frame clones only, minus some. The table includes over 150,000 clones, 70% to 90% detected once. V and J are TRBV5-1 and TRBJ2-4; D is undetermined. This receptor was obtained from a man aged 25 to 40 in good health and CMV-seropositive. The sample consisted of PBMCs. In DNA form, the CDR3 reads TGCGCCAGCAGCCTAGGCCTTACCAAAAACATTCAGTACTTC. Residues: CASSLGLTKNIQYF.